Presented here are 4 T cell receptor beta chains from one specimen sequenced in a study of T cells after somatic rescue of genetic block (dated by TCRdb to between 2020 and 2021). The library was prepared using the immunoSEQ multiplex PCR assay. The clones in this table, taken by TCRdb from immuneACCESS, are in-frame only. Not every clone is retained; where verified, under half of the shortfall comes from an unresolved V gene, and the cause of the rest is unknown. This sample gives around 50,000 clones in total; 90% to 96% of them show up just once. Of the sample, about 0.076% falls within the top ten clones. Sequencing was done on a sample of peripheral blood mononuclear cells (PBMCs). Receptors were obtained from a child younger than two.

This sequence joins TRBV27 and TRBJ2-7; unclear D gene. The CDR3 contains 14 residues. V dropped 2 bases and J dropped 6 bases, with 14 bases sitting between them. Germline assignment: CDR1 MNHEY and CDR2 SMNVEV (reference sequence). The CDR3 protein is CASSLSLAASEQYF. The CDR3 DNA is TGTGCCAGCAGTTTAAGTCTCGCAGCATCCGAGCAGTACTTC.

The chain couples TRBV29-1 to TRBJ2-1, with TRBD2 matching over 11 bases. The CDR3 is 14 residues long. V lost 4 bases to trimming and J lost 4 bases; unmatched junction nucleotides: 3. Germline CDR1 and CDR2: SQVTM and ANQGSEA. CDR3 nucleotide sequence: TGCAGCGTTGCAACTAGCGGGAGATACAATGAGCAGTTCTTC. Protein: CSVATSGRYNEQFF.

As for this clone: Distinct nucleotide sequences in the sample also encode this CDR3. The genes are TRBV9 and TRBJ2-5, with D perhaps matching TRBD2 (5 bases). There are 13 residues in the CDR3. Germline CDR1 SGDLS, CDR2 YYNGEE. Trimming took 0 bases from V and 2 from J, leaving 5 bases between them. Here the CDR3 DNA reads TGTGCCAGCAGCGTAGGAGGGCAAGAGACCCAGTACTTC. Protein product: CASSVGGQETQYF.

This CDR3 is CASSLAPNTGELFF. DNA for the CDR3: TGTGCCAGCAGCTTAGCGCCGAACACCGGGGAGCTGTTTTTT. V and J are TRBV5-6 and TRBJ2-2, with D hard to call. The CDR3 is made up of 14 amino acids. The V gene's germline CDR1 is SGHDT and CDR2 YYEEEE. V was cut by 2 bases and J by 0 bases, with 5 bases left in between.